Following are 7 T cell receptor beta chains from one sample sequenced in a study of spatial heterogeneity in lung cancer. Time point meaning: sample taken at primary tumor resection. TCRdb ran MiXCR on the 5' RACE reads and lists one entry per CDR3 protein. The data show just over 75,000 distinct CDR3 sequences, 8% seen once. The sequencing used PBMCs, collected at surgery. Receptor source: a male donor with early-stage non-small cell lung cancer.

This chain links TRBV7-2 with TRBJ2-2; the match to TRBD1 covers 8 bases. The germline V gene encodes CDR1 SGHTA and CDR2 FQGNSA. The length of the CDR3 is 15 residues. The V and J ends lost 1 base and 7 bases, in that order; junction bases with no gene match: 5. The CDR3 nucleotides are TGTGCCAGCAGCTTAGGGAGACAGGGGCACGGGGAGCTGTTTTTT. Amino acid sequence: CASSLGRQGHGELFF.

The V gene is TRBV29-1, the J gene TRBJ2-7; 9 bases match TRBD1. Germline V lookup: CDR1 SQVTM, CDR2 ANQGSEA. The CDR3 is 14 residues long. Trimming removed 4 bases from V and 5 bases from J; junction bases left unmatched: 9. CDR3 DNA: TGCAGCGTTGCCTCCGGGACAGGGACCAACGAGCAGTACTTC. This sequence encodes CSVASGTGTNEQYF.

The gene calls are TRBV27 and TRBJ1-1; no clear D gene. V shed 2 bases and J shed 3 bases, with 10 bases lying between them. Germline assignment: CDR1 MNHEY and CDR2 SMNVEV (reference sequence). CDR3 length: 14 amino acids. The CDR3 region is CASSLLEGDTEAFF. The DNA for the CDR3 is TGTGCCAGCAGTTTACTTGAGGGCGACACTGAAGCTTTCTTT.

This clonotype has ten or more counts. The V call is TRBV20-1, the J call TRBJ2-1; D gene uncertain. Trimming removed 6 bases from V and 3 bases from J, with 15 bases in between. The CDR3 spans 14 residues. From germline, CDR1 is DFQATT and CDR2 SNEGSKA (reference sequence). CDR3 bases: TGCAGTGCCTCCCCCCCCCGCGGCTACAATGAGCAGTTCTTC. This gives the protein CSASPPRGYNEQFF.

The table lists this clonotype with a few counts. The V gene is TRBV20-1, the J gene TRBJ2-5, with 10 bases aligning to TRBD2. Germline V lookup: CDR1 DFQATT, CDR2 SNEGSKA (reference sequence). The CDR3 consists of 15 residues. After removal of 3 bases from V and 5 bases from J, the junction contained 9 bases not matched to a gene. CDR3 DNA: TGCAGTGCTAGTTACCTAGCGGGAGTGGGTGAGACCCAGTACTTC. Its protein is CSASYLAGVGETQYF.

This clonotype came up many times. V and J are TRBV29-1 and TRBJ2-7; D is uncertain. The CDR3 has 12 amino acids. Germline CDR1 is SQVTM and CDR2 is ANQGSEA. Between the trimmed V and J ends, which lost 4 bases and 2 bases, there was a span of 9 bases. In DNA, the CDR3 is TGCAGCGTTGCGGTCGGCCCCTACGAGCAGTACTTC. Its translation: CSVAVGPYEQYF.

In its sample, this clonotype was seen many times. J is TRBJ1-6 and V is TRBV25-1; TRBD1 might be the D (5 bases). Germline V lookup: CDR1 MGHDK, CDR2 SYGVNS. The CDR3 is 15 amino acids. The ends were cut back, 7 bases at V and 2 bases at J, with 12 bases in the middle. The CDR3 nucleotides read TGTGCCAGCACTTTTTCGGGGCCCTATAATTCACCCCTCCACTTT. Protein sequence: CASTFSGPYNSPLHF.